A single T cell receptor (beta chain) is shown here with its context. The data were taken from a study of shared clonotypes between healthy human individuals. Naive CD8 cells lacked CD45RO and underwent positive selection for CCR7, leaving out terminally differentiated effector memory CD45RA+ cells. TCRdb's table, derived via immunoSEQ multiplex PCR, lists solely in-frame clones and lacks some. The data show about 2.1 million clones, 85% to 95% seen once. This sequence originates from a man aged 18-30 years in good health. Some clones in this sample may be carry-over from other donors' samples. Sequencing input: naive CD8+ T cells from PBMCs.

In DNA, the CDR3 is TGTGCCAGCAGCTTTGGGGAGTTCTGGGAGGAGACCCAGTACTTC. Residues: CASSFGEFWEETQYF. The V and J genes are TRBV7-9 and TRBJ2-5; D perhaps matches TRBD2 (5 bases). V was cut by 3 bases and J by 5 bases, with 16 bases left in between. Germline V lookup: CDR1 SEHNR, CDR2 FQNEAQ (reference sequence). The CDR3 is 15 residues long.